What follows is one T cell receptor beta chain and its context. This clone was detected a few times. Its antigen is not yet known. Base qualities are not at hand, and no much larger clone is one base apart. V is cut back by 3 bases and J by 0 bases, with 4 bases in the junction unmatched. For CDR1 and CDR2, the germline V gene lists LGHNT and FRNRAP. The CDR3 runs 16 residues from the cysteine to the phenylalanine. Only the CDR3 portion is preserved as DNA: 48 bases, with reading frame beginning at the first base. This sample is drawn from a study of control samples from healthy donors and cancer patients (dated by TCRdb to about 2020). Libraries came from the immunoSEQ multiplex PCR assay. As stored in TCRdb, this immuneACCESS dataset retains in-frame rearrangements with V and J assigned. A fraction of the clones does not appear; measured against another copy, unresolved V genes explain less than half of the discrepancy, and the remainder lacks a known reason. The sample table lists 150,000 to 200,000 clones, around 92% of them with a count of one. More than 1.3% of the sample belongs to the ten largest clones.

The sequence was collected from a woman between 25 and 40 years old in good health. The receptor chain draws on TRBV12-5 and TRBJ2-1; 8 nucleotides in the junction match TRBD1. Sequencing input: blood. The CDR3 protein: CASGFGQGLSYNEQFF. Here is the DNA: TGTGCTAGTGGTTTTGGACAGGGCCTCTCCTACAATGAGCAGTTCTTC.